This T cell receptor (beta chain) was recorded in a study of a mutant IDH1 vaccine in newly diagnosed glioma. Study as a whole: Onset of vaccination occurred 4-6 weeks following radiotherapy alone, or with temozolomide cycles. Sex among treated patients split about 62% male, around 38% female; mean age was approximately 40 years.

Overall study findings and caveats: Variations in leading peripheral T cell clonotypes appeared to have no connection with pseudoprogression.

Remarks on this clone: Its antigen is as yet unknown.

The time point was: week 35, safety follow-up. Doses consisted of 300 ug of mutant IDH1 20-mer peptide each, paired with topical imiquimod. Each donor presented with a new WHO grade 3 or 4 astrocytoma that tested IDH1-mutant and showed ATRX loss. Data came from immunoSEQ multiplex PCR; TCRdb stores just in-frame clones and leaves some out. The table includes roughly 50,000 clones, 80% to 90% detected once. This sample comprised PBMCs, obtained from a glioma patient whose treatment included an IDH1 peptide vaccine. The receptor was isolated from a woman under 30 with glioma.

CDR3 sequence reads: CASSGTDNEQFF. In DNA form, the CDR3 reads TGTGCCAGCAGTGGGACAGACAATGAGCAGTTCTTC. The chain employs TRBV2 and TRBJ2-1; perhaps TRBD1 as D (6 bases). The CDR3 is made up of 12 amino acids. Trimming removed 4 bases from V and 5 bases from J, with 6 bases in between. Germline V CDR1 and CDR2: SNHLY, FYNNEI. The full variable domain, its missing parts supplied by reference TRBV2 and TRBJ2-1, is EPEVTQTPSHQVTQMGQEVILRCVPISNHLYFYWYRQILGQKVEFLVSFYNNEISEKSEIFDDQFSVERPDGSNFTLKIRSTKLEDSAMYFCASSGTDNEQFFGPGTRLTVL.